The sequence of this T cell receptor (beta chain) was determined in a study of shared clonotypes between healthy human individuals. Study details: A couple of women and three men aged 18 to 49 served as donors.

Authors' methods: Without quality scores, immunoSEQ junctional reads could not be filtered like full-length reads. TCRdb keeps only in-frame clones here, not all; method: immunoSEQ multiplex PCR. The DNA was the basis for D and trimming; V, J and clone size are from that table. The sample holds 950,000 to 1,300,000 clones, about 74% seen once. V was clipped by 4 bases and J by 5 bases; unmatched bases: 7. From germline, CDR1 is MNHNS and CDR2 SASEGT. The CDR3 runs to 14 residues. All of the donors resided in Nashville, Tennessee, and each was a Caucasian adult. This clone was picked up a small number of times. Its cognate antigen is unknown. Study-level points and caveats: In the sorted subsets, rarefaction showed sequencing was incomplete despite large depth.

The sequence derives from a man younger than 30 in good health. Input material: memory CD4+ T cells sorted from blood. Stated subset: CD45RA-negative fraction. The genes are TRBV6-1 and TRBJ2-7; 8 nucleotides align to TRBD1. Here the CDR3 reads CASSGGQGGHEQYF. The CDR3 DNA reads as TGTGCCAGCAGTGGTGGACAGGGTGGCCACGAGCAGTACTTC.